The 16 T cell receptor beta chains in this list originate from one sample, sequenced in a study of cytomegalovirus exposure and HLA in healthy donors. Both 60 Vbeta primers and 13 Jbeta primers went into the PCR. The protocol was immunoSEQ multiplex PCR, while the TCRdb copy is restricted to in-frame clones and leaves out a portion. The sample yields approximately 170,000 clones, around 76% seen once. Sequencing input: PBMCs. The receptor set was obtained from a woman aged 40 to 50 in good health and CMV-seronegative.

With regard to this clone: One end of the junction fails to match germline, which may point to a read error. The V call is TRBV7-7, the J call TRBJ2-3; 14 bases agree with TRBD2. This CDR3 is built from 15 residues. The germline V gene has CDR1 SSHAT and CDR2 FNYEAQ (reference sequence). CDR3 nucleotides: TGTGCTAGCAGCTCGGGACTAGCGGGAGTAGATACGCAGTATTTT. Its protein is CASSSGLAGVDTQYF.

The chain recombines TRBV18 with TRBJ1-2, with D possibly matching TRBD1 (5 bases). The CDR3 spans 15 residues. V was shortened by 6 bases and J by 0 bases, with 14 bases between the two germline ends. Looked up from germline, CDR1 is KGHSH and CDR2 is LQKENI. The CDR3 bases are TGTGCCAGCTCCGCGGGGCTGGCGGCTAACTATGGCTACACCTTC. Translation gives CASSAGLAANYGYTF.

The chain employs TRBV5-1 and TRBJ1-1, with TRBD1 identical over 8 bases. Germline CDR1 reads SGHRS; CDR2 reads YFSETQ. The CDR3 spans 14 residues. J gave up 1 base and V 3 bases, and 2 bases lay outside the gene matches. Here the CDR3 reads CASSSGQENTEAFF. CDR3 nucleotides: TGCGCCAGCAGCTCGGGACAGGAGAACACTGAAGCTTTCTTT.

The chain uses TRBV5-6 and TRBJ2-3; a weak D match, TRBD2 (5 bases). The CDR3 is made up of 13 amino acids. Germline values: CDR1 SGHDT, CDR2 YYEEEE. V lost 5 bases and J 2 bases, leaving 9 bases between the germline ends. CDR3 residues: CASSQDFTDTQYF. The CDR3 bases are TGTGCCAGCAGTCAGGACTTCACAGATACGCAGTATTTT.

This clone was recorded a few times. The CDR3 DNA reads as TGTGCCAGCAGCGGCCTAAGGGGGTTAGCGGGAGTTAATGAGCAGTTCTTC. Translating it yields CASSGLRGLAGVNEQFF. The chain couples TRBV7-9 to TRBJ2-1, with 9 positions matching TRBD2. CDR3 length: 17 residues. With 5 bases clipped from V and 7 bases from J, the junction kept 15 bases outside the gene matches. Per germline, CDR1 SEHNR and CDR2 FQNEAQ (reference sequence).

The rearrangement uses TRBV7-9 and TRBJ2-1; D is possibly TRBD1 (6 bases). V lost 5 bases to trimming and J lost 10 bases, with 21 bases between them. CDR3 length equals 15 residues. Germline V lookup: CDR1 SEHNR, CDR2 FQNEAQ (reference sequence). The CDR3 here is CASSATGTNTGEQFF. CDR3 sequence (DNA): TGTGCCAGCAGCGCGACCGGGACCAACACAGGGGAGCAGTTCTTC.

The rearrangement joins TRBV5-1 to TRBJ1-4; TRBD1 matches at 7 bases. Trimming removed 1 base from V and 5 bases from J; junction bases left unmatched: 5. The CDR3 has 15 amino acids. Germline V gene lookup returns CDR1 SGHRS and CDR2 YFSETQ. In DNA form, the CDR3 reads TGCGCCAGCAGCTTGTACAGGGGCGAAAATGAAAAACTGTTTTTT. Residues: CASSLYRGENEKLFF.

This chain uses TRBV5-1 with TRBJ2-2; D is ambiguous. The CDR3 loop spans 13 amino acids. In germline, CDR1 is SGHRS, CDR2 YFSETQ. The V and J ends lost 5 bases and 2 bases respectively, with 7 bases between them. In nucleotides, the CDR3 is TGCGCCAGCAGACGCGGAAACACCGGGGAGCTGTTTTTT. Its translation is CASRRGNTGELFF.

V is TRBV7-2 and J is TRBJ2-7; 12 bases align to TRBD2. V dropped 1 base and J dropped 2; count of bases not matched to a gene: 9. Germline CDR1 is SGHTA and CDR2 is FQGNSA. The CDR3 consists of 18 residues. CDR3 region: CASSLELAGGGVPYEQYF. The DNA of the CDR3 is TGTGCCAGCAGCTTAGAACTAGCGGGAGGAGGGGTACCCTACGAGCAGTACTTC.

The V gene is TRBV28, the J gene TRBJ1-2; possible D gene TRBD1, 6 bases. V was shortened by 5 bases and J by 2 bases, with 15 bases between the two germline ends. Germline lookup yields CDR1 MDHEN and CDR2 SYDVKM. This CDR3 has 15 amino acids. In DNA, the CDR3 is TGTGCCAGCAGTCCCCCCAGGACAGAGAACTATGGCTACACCTTC. Translated: CASSPPRTENYGYTF.

The V gene is TRBV19, the J gene TRBJ2-3, with 8 bases that match TRBD1. The CDR3 loop spans 15 amino acids. V trimming: 6 bases; J trimming: 2 bases; junction bases outside the gene matches: 7. The V gene's germline CDR1 is LNHDA and CDR2 SQIVND (reference sequence). CDR3 sequence: CASRPGQVLTDTQYF. In DNA form, the CDR3 reads TGTGCCAGTAGGCCGGGACAGGTACTCACAGATACGCAGTATTTT. The whole variable domain, filled in from reference TRBV19 and TRBJ2-3, reads DGGITQSPKYLFRKEGQNVTLSCEQNLNHDAMYWYRQDPGQGLRLIYYSQIVNDFQKGDIAEGYSVSREKKESFPLTVTSAQKNPTAFYLCASRPGQVLTDTQYFGPGTRLTVL.

V is TRBV5-1 and J is TRBJ2-6, with D uncertain. This CDR3 has 18 amino acids. Germline assignment: CDR1 SGHRS and CDR2 YFSETQ. V lost 5 bases and J lost 0, with 18 bases in between. The CDR3 is CASSSAQTVVSGANVLTF. The CDR3 coding sequence is TGCGCCAGCAGTTCGGCCCAAACAGTCGTCTCTGGGGCCAACGTCCTGACTTTC.

Concerning this clone: Its ends do not fully match the called genes, so a read error is possible. The chain joins TRBV5-6 to TRBJ2-7; TRBD2 aligns across 9 bases. This CDR3 has 12 residues. Germline V gene sequence: CDR1 SGHDT, CDR2 YYEEEE. CDR3 bases: TGTGCCAGCAGCTTATTCCGGCGGGAGGGGTGGTTC. Translating gives CASSLFRREGWF.

This clone was found a few times. The rearrangement joins TRBV6-1 to TRBJ2-3; D is unresolved. V dropped 6 bases and J dropped 1 base, with 8 bases sitting between them. The germline V gene encodes CDR1 MNHNS and CDR2 SASEGT. The CDR3 is made up of 13 amino acids. The CDR3 region has the DNA TGTGCCAGCAGGGGTGAGGGCACAGATACGCAGTATTTT. This gives the protein CASRGEGTDTQYF.

This chain uses TRBV7-6 with TRBJ1-2, with a tentative D call TRBD1 (6 bases). CDR3 size: 16 residues. Germline CDR1 SGHVS, CDR2 FNYEAQ. Trimming left V 5 bases short and J 1 base short, with 17 bases between. The CDR3 DNA reads TGTGCCAGCAGCCCCGGAACAGGGCCCCTTAACTATGGCTACACCTTC. Its protein is CASSPGTGPLNYGYTF.

The chain couples TRBV9 to TRBJ2-3, with 7 nucleotides matching TRBD2. The CDR3 is 14 residues long. Germline V gene data show CDR1 as SGDLS and CDR2 as YYNGEE. After removal of 7 bases from V and 2 bases from J, the junction contained 7 bases not matched to a gene. The CDR3 spells CASGLGGITDTQYF. CDR3 sequence (DNA): TGTGCCAGCGGGTTGGGGGGGATCACAGATACGCAGTATTTT.